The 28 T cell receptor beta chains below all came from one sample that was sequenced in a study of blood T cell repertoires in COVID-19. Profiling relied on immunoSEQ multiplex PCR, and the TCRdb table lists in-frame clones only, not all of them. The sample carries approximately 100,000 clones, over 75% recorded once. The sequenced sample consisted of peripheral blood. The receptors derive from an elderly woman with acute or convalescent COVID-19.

The CDR3 here is CASSPRSRDRGTDTQYF. CDR3 coding DNA: TGTGCCAGCTCACCACGTTCCCGGGACAGGGGCACAGATACGCAGTATTTT. The chain uses TRBV18 and TRBJ2-3, with TRBD1 identical over 9 bases. The CDR3 is 17 amino acids. Germline-derived CDR1 and CDR2 are KGHSH and LQKENI. V shed 1 base, J shed 1 base, and the junction held 6 bases outside the gene matches.

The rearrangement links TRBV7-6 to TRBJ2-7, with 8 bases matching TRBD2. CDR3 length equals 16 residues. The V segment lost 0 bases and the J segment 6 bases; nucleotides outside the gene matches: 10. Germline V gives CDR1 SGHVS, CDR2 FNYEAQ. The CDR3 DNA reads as TGTGCCAGCAGCTTAGCGCTAACGGGGGGGCCTTTCGAGCAGTACTTC. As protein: CASSLALTGGPFEQYF.

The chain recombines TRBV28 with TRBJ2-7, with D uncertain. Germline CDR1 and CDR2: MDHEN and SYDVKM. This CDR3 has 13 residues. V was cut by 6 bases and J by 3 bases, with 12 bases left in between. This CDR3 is CASSPSGIYEQYF. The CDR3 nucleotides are TGTGCCAGCAGCCCCTCAGGAATCTACGAGCAGTACTTC.

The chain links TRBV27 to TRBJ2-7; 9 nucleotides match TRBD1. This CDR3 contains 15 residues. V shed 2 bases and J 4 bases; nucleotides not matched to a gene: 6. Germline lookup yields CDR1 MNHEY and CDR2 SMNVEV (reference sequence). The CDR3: CASSLQGQGTYEQYF. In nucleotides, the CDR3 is TGTGCCAGCAGTTTACAGGGACAGGGTACTTACGAGCAGTACTTC.

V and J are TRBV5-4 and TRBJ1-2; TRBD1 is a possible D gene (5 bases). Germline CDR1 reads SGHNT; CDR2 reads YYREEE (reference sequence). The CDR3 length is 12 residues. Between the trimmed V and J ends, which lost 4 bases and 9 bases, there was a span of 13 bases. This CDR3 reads CASSPGGFSYTF. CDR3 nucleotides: TGTGCCAGCAGCCCGGGGGGGTTTAGCTACACCTTC. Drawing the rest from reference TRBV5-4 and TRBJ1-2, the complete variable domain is ETGVTQSPTHLIKTRGQQVTLRCSSQSGHNTVSWYQQALGQGPQFIFQYYREEENGRGNFPPRFSGLQFPNYSSELNVNALELDDSALYLCASSPGGFSYTFGSGTRLTVV.

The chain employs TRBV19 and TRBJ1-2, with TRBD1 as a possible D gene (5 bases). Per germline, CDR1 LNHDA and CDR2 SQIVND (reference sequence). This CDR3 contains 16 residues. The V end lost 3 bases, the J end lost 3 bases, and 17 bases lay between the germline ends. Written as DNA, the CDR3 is TGTGCCAGTAGTATGGGGCAGGCCCTCCCTCACTATGGCTACACCTTC. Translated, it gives CASSMGQALPHYGYTF.

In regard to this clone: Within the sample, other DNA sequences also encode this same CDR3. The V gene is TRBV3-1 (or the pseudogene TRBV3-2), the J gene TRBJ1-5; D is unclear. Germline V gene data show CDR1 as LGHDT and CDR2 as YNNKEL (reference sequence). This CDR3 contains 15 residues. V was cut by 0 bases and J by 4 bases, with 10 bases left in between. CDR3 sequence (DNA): TGTGCCAGCAGCCAAGATCTAAGCGGTAATCAGCCCCAGCATTTT. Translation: CASSQDLSGNQPQHF.

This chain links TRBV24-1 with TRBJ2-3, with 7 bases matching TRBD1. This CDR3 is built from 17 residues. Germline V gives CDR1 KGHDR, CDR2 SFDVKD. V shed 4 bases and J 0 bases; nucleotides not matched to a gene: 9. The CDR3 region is CATSDQAKTGSTDTQYF. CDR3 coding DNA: TGTGCCACCAGTGACCAAGCGAAGACAGGGAGCACAGATACGCAGTATTTT.

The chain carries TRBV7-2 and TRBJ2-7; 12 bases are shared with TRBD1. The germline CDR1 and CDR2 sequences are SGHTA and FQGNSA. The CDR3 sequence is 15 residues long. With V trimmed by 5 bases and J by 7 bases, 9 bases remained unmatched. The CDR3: CASSRTGTGGKEQYF. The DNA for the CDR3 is TGTGCCAGCAGCCGGACCGGGACAGGGGGCAAAGAGCAGTACTTC.

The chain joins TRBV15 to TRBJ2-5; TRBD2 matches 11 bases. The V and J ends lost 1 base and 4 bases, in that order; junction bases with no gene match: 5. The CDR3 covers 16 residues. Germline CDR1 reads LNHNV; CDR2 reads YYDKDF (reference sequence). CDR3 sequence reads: CATSRGTSGGPETQYF. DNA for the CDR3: TGTGCCACCAGCAGAGGAACTAGCGGGGGACCAGAGACCCAGTACTTC.

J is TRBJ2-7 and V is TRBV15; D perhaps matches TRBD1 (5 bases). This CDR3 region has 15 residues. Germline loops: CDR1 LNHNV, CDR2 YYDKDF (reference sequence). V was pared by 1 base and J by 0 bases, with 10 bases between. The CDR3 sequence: CATSRGQQISYEQYF. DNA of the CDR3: TGTGCCACCAGCAGAGGACAGCAAATCTCCTACGAGCAGTACTTC.

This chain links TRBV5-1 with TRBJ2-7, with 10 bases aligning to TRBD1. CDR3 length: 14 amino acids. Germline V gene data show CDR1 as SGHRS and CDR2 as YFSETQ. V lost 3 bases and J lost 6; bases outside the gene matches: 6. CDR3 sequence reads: CASSYGQGGGEQYF. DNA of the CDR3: TGCGCCAGCAGCTACGGACAGGGGGGAGGCGAGCAGTACTTC. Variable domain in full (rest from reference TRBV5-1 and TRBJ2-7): KAGVTQTPRYLIKTRGQQVTLSCSPISGHRSVSWYQQTPGQGLQFLFEYFSETQRNKGNFPGRFSGRQFSNSRSEMNVSTLELGDSALYLCASSYGQGGGEQYFGPGTRLTVT.

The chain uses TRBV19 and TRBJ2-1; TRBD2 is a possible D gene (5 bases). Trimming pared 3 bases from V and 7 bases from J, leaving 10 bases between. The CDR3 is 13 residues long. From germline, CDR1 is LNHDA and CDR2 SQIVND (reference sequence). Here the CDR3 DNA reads TGTGCCAGTAGTATCGGGGTGTCAAATGAGCAGTTCTTC. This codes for CASSIGVSNEQFF. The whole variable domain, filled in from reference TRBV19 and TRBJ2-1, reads DGGITQSPKYLFRKEGQNVTLSCEQNLNHDAMYWYRQDPGQGLRLIYYSQIVNDFQKGDIAEGYSVSREKKESFPLTVTSAQKNPTAFYLCASSIGVSNEQFFGPGTRLTVL.

CDR3 sequence: CASSMGQVEAFF. DNA for the CDR3: TGTGCCAGTAGTATGGGGCAGGTTGAAGCTTTCTTT. This rearrangement joins TRBV19 to TRBJ1-1, with a weak D call TRBD1 (5 bases). V dropped 3 bases and J dropped 7 bases, with 9 bases sitting between them. Germline CDR1 reads LNHDA; CDR2 reads SQIVND (reference sequence). The CDR3 contains 12 residues.

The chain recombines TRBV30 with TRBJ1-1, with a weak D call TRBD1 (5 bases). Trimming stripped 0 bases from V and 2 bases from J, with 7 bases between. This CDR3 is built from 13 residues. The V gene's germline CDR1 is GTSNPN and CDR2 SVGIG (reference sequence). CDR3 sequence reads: CAWSVQGNTEAFF. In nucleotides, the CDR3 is TGTGCCTGGAGTGTGCAGGGAAACACTGAAGCTTTCTTT.

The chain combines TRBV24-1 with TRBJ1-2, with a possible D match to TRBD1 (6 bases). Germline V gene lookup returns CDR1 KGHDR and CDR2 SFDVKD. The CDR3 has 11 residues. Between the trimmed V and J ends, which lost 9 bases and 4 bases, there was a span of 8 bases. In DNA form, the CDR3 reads TGTGCCACCGGGACATCCTATGGCTACACCTTC. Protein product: CATGTSYGYTF.

As DNA, the CDR3 is TGCGCCAGCAGCTTAGGACAGTCTGGGGCCAACGTCCTGACTTTC. Its translation is CASSLGQSGANVLTF. The chain is built from TRBV5-1 and TRBJ2-6, with D possibly being TRBD1 (6 bases). There are 15 residues in the CDR3. With 2 bases removed from V and 1 base from J, the gap between germline ends came to 7 bases. Germline V gene lookup returns CDR1 SGHRS and CDR2 YFSETQ.

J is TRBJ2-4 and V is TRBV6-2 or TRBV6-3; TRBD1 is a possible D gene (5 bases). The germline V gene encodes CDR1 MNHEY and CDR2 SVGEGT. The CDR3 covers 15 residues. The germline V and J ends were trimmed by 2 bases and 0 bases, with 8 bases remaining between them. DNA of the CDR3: TGTGCCAGCAGTTACAGGGGTTTAGCCAAAAACATTCAGTACTTC. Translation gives CASSYRGLAKNIQYF.

The CDR3 reads CASSQDNSRNEKLFF. The CDR3 bases are TGCGCCAGCAGCCAAGATAACAGTCGTAATGAAAAACTGTTTTTT. The J gene is TRBJ1-4, the V gene TRBV4-1; D is unclear. The V end lost 0 bases, the J end lost 4 bases, and 9 bases lay between the germline ends. In germline, CDR1 is MGHRA, CDR2 YSYEKL. The CDR3 is made up of 15 amino acids.

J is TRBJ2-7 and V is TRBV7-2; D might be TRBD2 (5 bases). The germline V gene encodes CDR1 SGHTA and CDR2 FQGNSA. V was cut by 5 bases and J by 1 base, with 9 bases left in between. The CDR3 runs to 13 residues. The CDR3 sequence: CASSAGVSYEQYF. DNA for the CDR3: TGTGCCAGCAGCGCCGGGGTATCCTACGAGCAGTACTTC.

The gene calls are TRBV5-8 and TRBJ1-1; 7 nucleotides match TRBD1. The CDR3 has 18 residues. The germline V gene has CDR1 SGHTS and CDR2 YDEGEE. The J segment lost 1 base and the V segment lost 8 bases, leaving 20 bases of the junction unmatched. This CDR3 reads CASRTGIIRFSWNTEAFF. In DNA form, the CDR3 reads TGTGCCAGTAGGACAGGTATCATTCGATTCTCGTGGAACACTGAAGCTTTCTTT. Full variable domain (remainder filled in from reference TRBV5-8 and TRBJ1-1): EAGVTQSPTHLIKTRGQQATLRCSPISGHTSVYWYQQALGLGLQFLLWYDEGEERNRGNFPPRFSGRQFPNYSSELNVNALELEDSALYLCASRTGIIRFSWNTEAFFGQGTRLTVV.

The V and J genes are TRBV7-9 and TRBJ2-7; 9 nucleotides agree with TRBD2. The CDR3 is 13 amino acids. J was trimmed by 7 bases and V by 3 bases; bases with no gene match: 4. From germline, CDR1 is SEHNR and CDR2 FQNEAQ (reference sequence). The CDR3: CASSLTAGGEQYF. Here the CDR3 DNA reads TGTGCCAGCAGCTTGACAGCGGGGGGTGAGCAGTACTTC.

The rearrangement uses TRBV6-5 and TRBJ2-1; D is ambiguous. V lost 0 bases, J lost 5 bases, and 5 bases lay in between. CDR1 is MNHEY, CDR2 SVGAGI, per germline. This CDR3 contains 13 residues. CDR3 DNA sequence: TGTGCCAGCAGTTACTCGCCAGACAATGAGCAGTTCTTC. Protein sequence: CASSYSPDNEQFF.

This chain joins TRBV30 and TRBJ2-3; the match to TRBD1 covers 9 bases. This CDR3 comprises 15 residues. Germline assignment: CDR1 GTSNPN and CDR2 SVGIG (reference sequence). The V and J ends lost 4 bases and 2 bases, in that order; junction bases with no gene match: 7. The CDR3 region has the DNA TGTGCCTGGACATTGGGGACAGGGAACACAGATACGCAGTATTTT. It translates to CAWTLGTGNTDTQYF.

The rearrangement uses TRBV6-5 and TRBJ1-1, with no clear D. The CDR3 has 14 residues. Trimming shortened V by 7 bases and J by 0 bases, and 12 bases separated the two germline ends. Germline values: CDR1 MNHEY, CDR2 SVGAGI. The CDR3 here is CASKDWAMNTEAFF. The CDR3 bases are TGTGCCAGCAAGGATTGGGCCATGAACACTGAAGCTTTCTTT.

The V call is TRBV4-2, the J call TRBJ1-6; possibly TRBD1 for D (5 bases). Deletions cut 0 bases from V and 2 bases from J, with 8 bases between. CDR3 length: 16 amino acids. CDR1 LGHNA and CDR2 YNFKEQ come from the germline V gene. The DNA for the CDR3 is TGTGCCAGCAGCCAAGAGTGGGGGGCCTATAATTCACCCCTCCACTTT. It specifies CASSQEWGAYNSPLHF.

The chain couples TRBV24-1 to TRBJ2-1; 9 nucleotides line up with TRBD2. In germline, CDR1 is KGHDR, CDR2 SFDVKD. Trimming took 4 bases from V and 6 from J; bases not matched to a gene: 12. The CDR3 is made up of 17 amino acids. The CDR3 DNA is TGTGCCACCAGTGACTTCTTAGCGGGGGTAGGTGTCAATGAGCAGTTCTTC. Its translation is CATSDFLAGVGVNEQFF.

The CDR3 protein is CASSPGRGHQPQHF. The CDR3, as DNA: TGTGCCAGCTCACCAGGCAGGGGCCATCAGCCCCAGCATTTT. This chain connects TRBV18 to TRBJ1-5, with TRBD1 as a possible D gene (6 bases). From germline, CDR1 is KGHSH and CDR2 LQKENI. This CDR3 spans 14 amino acids. Trimming left V 2 bases short and J 5 bases short, with 10 bases between.